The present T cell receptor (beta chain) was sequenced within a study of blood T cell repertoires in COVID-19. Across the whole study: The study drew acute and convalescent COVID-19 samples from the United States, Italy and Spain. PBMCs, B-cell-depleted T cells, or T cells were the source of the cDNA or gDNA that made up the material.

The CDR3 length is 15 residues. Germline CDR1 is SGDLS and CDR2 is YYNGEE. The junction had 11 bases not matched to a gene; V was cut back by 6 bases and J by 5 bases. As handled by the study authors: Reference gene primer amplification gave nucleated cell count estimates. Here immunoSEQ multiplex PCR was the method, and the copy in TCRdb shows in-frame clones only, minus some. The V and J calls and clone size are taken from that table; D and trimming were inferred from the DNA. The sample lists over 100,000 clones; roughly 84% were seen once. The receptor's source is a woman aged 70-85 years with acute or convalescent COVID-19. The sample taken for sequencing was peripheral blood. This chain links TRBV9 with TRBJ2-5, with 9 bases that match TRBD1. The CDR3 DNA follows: TGTGCCAGCACCGCCACCGGGACAGGGTGGGAGACCCAGTACTTC. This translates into CASTATGTGWETQYF.